This TCR beta chain was retrieved from a study of blood T cells in healthy people across ages. A J-beta primer mix and a sample-barcoded 5' primer were used in a second PCR of roughly 7 to 12 cycles. TCRdb reprocessed the 5' RACE reads via MiXCR and lists one record per CDR3 protein. The repertoire consists of about 680,000 distinct CDR3 sequences, with 49% occurring once and the leading ten covering 30% to 40%. Trimming took off 0 bases at V and 4 bases at J, with 6 bases between the two ends. Per germline, CDR1 LNHNV and CDR2 YYDKDF (reference sequence). There are 14 residues in the CDR3. This clonotype was obtained from a woman aged 55-75 years in good health. Sequencing used blood. The J gene is TRBJ2-2, the V gene TRBV15, with D possibly being TRBD1 (5 bases). This chain's CDR3 is CATSRDRVTGELFF. For the CDR3, the DNA is TGTGCCACCAGCAGAGACAGGGTCACCGGGGAGCTGTTTTTT.